The 21 T cell receptor beta chains listed next were all sequenced from one sample in a study of blood T cell repertoires in COVID-19. This table comes from immunoSEQ multiplex PCR, and its TCRdb copy is limited to in-frame clones, with some not included. The data contain more than 95,000 clones, over 55% of them singletons. Material for sequencing was peripheral blood. Receptor source: a woman in her 70s with acute or convalescent COVID-19.

The chain couples TRBV18 to TRBJ2-1; TRBD2 matches 10 bases. This CDR3 is 15 amino acids long. Trimming took 4 bases from V and 7 from J; bases not matched to a gene: 7. The germline gives CDR1 KGHSH, CDR2 LQKENI. This CDR3 reads CASSLKAGGPNEQFF. The CDR3 coding sequence is TGTGCCAGCTCACTGAAAGCGGGAGGGCCGAATGAGCAGTTCTTC. The full variable domain, in which reference TRBV18 and TRBJ2-1 provide the parts outside the CDR3, is NAGVMQNPRHLVRRRGQEARLRCSPMKGHSHVYWYRQLPEEGLKFMVYLQKENIIDESGMPKERFSAEFPKEGPSILRIQQVVRGDSAAYFCASSLKAGGPNEQFFGPGTRLTVL.

The rearrangement uses TRBV7-8 and TRBJ2-7, with D possibly matching TRBD2 (6 bases). Germline V CDR1 and CDR2: SGHVS, FQNEAQ. CDR3 length: 15 amino acids. Trimming shortened V by 6 bases and J by 3 bases, and 18 bases separated the two germline ends. CDR3 DNA sequence: TGTGCCAGCAGGAGAGGTAGCGGCCCAGACTACGAGCAGTACTTC. It encodes CASRRGSGPDYEQYF.

The CDR3 loop is CASSGGGQETQYF. In DNA, the CDR3 is TGTGCCAGCAGTGGGGGAGGTCAAGAGACCCAGTACTTC. This chain uses TRBV12-3 or TRBV12-4 with TRBJ2-5; D possibly corresponds to TRBD2 (6 bases). V was clipped by 5 bases and J by 2 bases, with 9 bases between them. This CDR3 has 13 amino acids.

CDR3 protein: CASSISFQGALNNEQFF. CDR3 sequence (DNA): TGTGCCAGTAGTATCTCATTCCAGGGGGCCTTGAACAATGAGCAGTTCTTC. This chain uses TRBV19 with TRBJ2-1, with 8 bases matching TRBD1. Germline V gene sequence: CDR1 LNHDA, CDR2 SQIVND (reference sequence). This CDR3 has 17 amino acids. The junction had 12 bases not matched to a gene; V was cut back by 3 bases and J by 5 bases.

V is TRBV2 and J is TRBJ1-5, with TRBD1 matching 8 bases. From germline, CDR1 is SNHLY and CDR2 FYNNEI. The CDR3 has 15 residues. The J segment lost 5 bases and the V segment lost 2 bases, leaving 5 bases of the junction unmatched. The CDR3 sequence: CASSELTGVDQPQHF. CDR3 in DNA: TGTGCCAGCAGTGAATTGACAGGGGTGGATCAGCCCCAGCATTTT.

The chain has TRBV18 and TRBJ1-6, with D possibly being TRBD1 (5 bases). The V and J ends lost 2 bases and 10 bases respectively, with 15 bases between them. The CDR3 sequence is 15 residues long. Looked up from germline, CDR1 is KGHSH and CDR2 is LQKENI. The CDR3 loop is CASSPTGRVESPLHF. CDR3 bases: TGTGCCAGCTCACCAACCGGCAGGGTAGAATCACCCCTCCACTTT.

The chain has TRBV18 and TRBJ1-4; 10 nucleotides align to TRBD1. The CDR3 extends over 16 amino acids. Germline V CDR1 and CDR2: KGHSH, LQKENI. Trimming removed 5 bases from V and 6 bases from J; junction bases left unmatched: 9. This CDR3 reads CASSTTAGTGDEKLFF. The CDR3 bases are TGTGCCAGCTCAACTACCGCGGGGACAGGGGATGAAAAACTGTTTTTT.

The chain links TRBV5-1 to TRBJ2-7; D may be TRBD2 (6 bases). CDR1 is SGHRS and CDR2 is YFSETQ in the germline V gene. The CDR3 runs 14 residues. Trimming cost V 5 bases and J 7 bases, with 19 bases left between them. The CDR3 DNA reads as TGCGCCAGCAGTTTTCAGGGACTCCCGAGTGAGCAGTACTTC. Translation gives CASSFQGLPSEQYF.

This clone was counted a single time. The chain has TRBV11-2 and TRBJ1-4; TRBD1 is a possible D gene (5 bases). V was clipped by 5 bases and J by 6 bases, with 25 bases between them. CDR3 size: 18 residues. Germline V CDR1 and CDR2: SGHAT, FQNNGV. The CDR3 nucleotides are TGTGCCAGCAGCCCTCCACTCAGGGATAGGGTACGAGATGAAAAACTGTTTTTT. This gives the protein CASSPPLRDRVRDEKLFF.

CDR3 nucleotides: TGTGCCAGCAGCACCACGACAGGGGTGGACACTGAAGCTTTCTTT. Amino acid sequence: CASSTTTGVDTEAFF. The V gene is TRBV7-9, the J gene TRBJ1-1; 8 bases are a match to TRBD1. The CDR3 is 15 residues long. Trimming took 5 bases from V and 3 from J; bases not matched to a gene: 8. The germline CDR1 and CDR2 sequences are SEHNR and FQNEAQ (reference sequence).

The V and J genes are TRBV7-9 and TRBJ1-2, with a weak D call TRBD1 (5 bases). The CDR3 consists of 15 residues. Germline loops: CDR1 SEHNR, CDR2 FQNEAQ (reference sequence). Between the trimmed V and J ends, which lost 1 base and 6 bases, there was a span of 15 bases. The CDR3 DNA sequence: TGTGCCAGCAGCTTAGTGGTTCCAGGGTATGATGGCTACACCTTC. Residues: CASSLVVPGYDGYTF.

This clone was found once. The gene calls are TRBV4-1 and TRBJ1-2; a weak D match, TRBD1 (5 bases). Germline lookup yields CDR1 MGHRA and CDR2 YSYEKL. Trimming shortened V by 1 base and J by 3 bases, and 18 bases separated the two germline ends. The CDR3 length is 17 residues. CDR3 DNA sequence: TGCGCCAGCAGCCAAGTGATCGCCGTCGGGGGAGACTATGGCTACACCTTC. Its protein is CASSQVIAVGGDYGYTF.

V usage is TRBV27 and J usage is TRBJ1-2; D remains ambiguous. The CDR3 contains 14 residues. V lost 4 bases and J lost 4, with 13 bases in between. Germline CDR1 MNHEY, CDR2 SMNVEV (reference sequence). The CDR3 reads CASSSRGYSYGYTF. CDR3 nucleotide sequence: TGTGCCAGCAGTTCCCGGGGTTATAGCTATGGCTACACCTTC.

CDR3 sequence: CASSQTRGYNEQFF. The CDR3 DNA sequence: TGTGCCAGCAGCCAAACTAGAGGTTACAATGAGCAGTTCTTC. V usage is TRBV7-8 and J usage is TRBJ2-1; possible D gene TRBD2, 5 bases. Germline assignment: CDR1 SGHVS and CDR2 FQNEAQ. Trimming stripped 5 bases from V and 4 bases from J, with 12 bases between. The CDR3 has 14 residues. Using reference TRBV7-8 and TRBJ2-1 for the parts outside the CDR3, the full variable domain is GAGVSQSPRYKVAKRGQDVALRCDPISGHVSLFWYQQALGQGPEFLTYFQNEAQLDKSGLPSDRFFAERPEGSVSTLKIQRTQQEDSAVYLCASSQTRGYNEQFFGPGTRLTVL.

The CDR3 DNA follows: TGTGCCAGCAGCTTGGGGAGAGTTTATGAGCAGTTCTTC. Its protein is CASSLGRVYEQFF. The chain carries TRBV5-6 and TRBJ2-1; D ambiguous. V was cut by 0 bases and J by 8 bases, with 9 bases left in between. Germline V gives CDR1 SGHDT, CDR2 YYEEEE. The CDR3 loop spans 13 amino acids.

The chain combines TRBV9 with TRBJ2-2, with TRBD2 matching 8 bases. Losses at the gene ends were 5 bases for V and 0 bases for J; bases not matched to a gene: 6. The length of the CDR3 is 16 residues. CDR1 is SGDLS, CDR2 YYNGEE, per germline. Here the CDR3 DNA reads TGTGCCAGCAGGCCAACTAGCGGAGCGAACACCGGGGAGCTGTTTTTT. This codes for CASRPTSGANTGELFF. Full variable domain (outside the CDR3, taken from reference TRBV9 and TRBJ2-2): DSGVTQTPKHLITATGQRVTLRCSPRSGDLSVYWYQQSLDQGLQFLIQYYNGEERAKGNILERFSAQQFPDLHSELNLSSLELGDSALYFCASRPTSGANTGELFFGEGSRLTVL.

Only one count was recorded for this clone. Possible read error: a much larger clone is one base away. The chain couples TRBV19 to TRBJ1-2; 7 positions agree with TRBD1. CDR1 and CDR2 from the germline V gene are LNHDA and SQIVND (reference sequence). The CDR3 sequence is 13 residues long. V lost 6 bases and J lost 3; bases outside the gene matches: 4. The CDR3 sequence is CASSAGTDYGYTF. DNA of the CDR3: TGTGCCAGTAGCGCCGGGACAGACTATGGCTACACCTTC.

This clone came up a few times. V gene TRBV12-3 or TRBV12-4 combines with J gene TRBJ1-6; no clear D gene. This CDR3 is built from 13 residues. Deletions cut 3 bases from V and 10 bases from J, with 10 bases between. The CDR3 region has the DNA TGTGCCAGCAGTTTGGAGGGCGGATCACCCCTCCACTTT. It encodes CASSLEGGSPLHF.

The CDR3 region has the DNA TGCGCCAGCACTCCGGGACAGGGGGTATCACCCCTCCACTTT. Its protein is CASTPGQGVSPLHF. This chain joins TRBV10-2 and TRBJ1-6, with 11 positions matching TRBD1. From germline, CDR1 is WSHSY and CDR2 SAAADI. J gave up 10 bases and V 7 bases, and 6 bases lay outside the gene matches. The CDR3 has 14 amino acids.

This clone was counted at least ten times. As DNA, the CDR3 is TGCGCCAGCAGCCAAGGGACAGGGGGCGATGGGGAAAAACTGTTTTTT. This encodes CASSQGTGGDGEKLFF. The chain uses TRBV4-1 and TRBJ1-4; 11 bases agree with TRBD1. The CDR3 consists of 16 residues. V was clipped by 1 base and J by 8 bases; unmatched bases: 6. The germline V gene has CDR1 MGHRA and CDR2 YSYEKL.

This sequence joins TRBV10-3 and TRBJ1-2; a possible D gene is TRBD1 (5 bases). This CDR3 is built from 13 residues. Germline V gene sequence: CDR1 ENHRY, CDR2 SYGVKD. The germline V and J ends were trimmed by 9 bases and 4 bases, with 15 bases remaining between them. CDR3 coding DNA: TGTGCCATGCAGACAGAGGTCAGCTATGGCTACACCTTC. Its translation: CAMQTEVSYGYTF.